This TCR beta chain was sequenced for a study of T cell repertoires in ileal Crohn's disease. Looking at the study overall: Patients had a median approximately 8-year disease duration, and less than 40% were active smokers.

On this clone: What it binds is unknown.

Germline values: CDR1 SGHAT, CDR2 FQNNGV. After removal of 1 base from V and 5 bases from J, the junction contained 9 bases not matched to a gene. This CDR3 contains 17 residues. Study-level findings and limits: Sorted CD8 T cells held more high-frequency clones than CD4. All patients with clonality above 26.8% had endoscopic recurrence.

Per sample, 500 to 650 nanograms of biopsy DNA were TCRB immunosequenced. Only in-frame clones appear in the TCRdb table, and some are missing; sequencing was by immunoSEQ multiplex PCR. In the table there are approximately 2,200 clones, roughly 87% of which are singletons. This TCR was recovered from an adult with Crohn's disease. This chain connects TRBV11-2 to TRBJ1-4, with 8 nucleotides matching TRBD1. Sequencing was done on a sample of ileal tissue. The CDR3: CASSLGSRTGQNEKLFF. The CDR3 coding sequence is TGTGCCAGCAGCTTAGGATCCAGGACAGGGCAAAATGAAAAACTGTTTTTT.